This T cell receptor (beta chain) was captured by sequencing in a study of T cell responses to AZD1222 COVID-19 vaccine. As for the study in general: Second-dose schedules of about 4 or about 12 weeks were combined.

The CDR3 has 13 residues. Germline lookup yields CDR1 SGHTA and CDR2 FQGNSA. V was cut by 1 base and J by 5 bases, with 6 bases left in between. Method: immunoSEQ multiplex PCR; TCRdb's copy keeps in-frame clones and lacks some. The table shows about 130,000 clones, with around 85% occurring only once. The chain uses TRBV7-2 and TRBJ1-5, with D hard to call. The sequenced sample was peripheral blood, obtained on day 0 of AZD1222 vaccination. This TCR was recovered from an adult in good health. The CDR3 loop reads CASSLGPDQPQHF. CDR3 nucleotide sequence: TGTGCCAGCAGCTTAGGCCCGGATCAGCCCCAGCATTTT.